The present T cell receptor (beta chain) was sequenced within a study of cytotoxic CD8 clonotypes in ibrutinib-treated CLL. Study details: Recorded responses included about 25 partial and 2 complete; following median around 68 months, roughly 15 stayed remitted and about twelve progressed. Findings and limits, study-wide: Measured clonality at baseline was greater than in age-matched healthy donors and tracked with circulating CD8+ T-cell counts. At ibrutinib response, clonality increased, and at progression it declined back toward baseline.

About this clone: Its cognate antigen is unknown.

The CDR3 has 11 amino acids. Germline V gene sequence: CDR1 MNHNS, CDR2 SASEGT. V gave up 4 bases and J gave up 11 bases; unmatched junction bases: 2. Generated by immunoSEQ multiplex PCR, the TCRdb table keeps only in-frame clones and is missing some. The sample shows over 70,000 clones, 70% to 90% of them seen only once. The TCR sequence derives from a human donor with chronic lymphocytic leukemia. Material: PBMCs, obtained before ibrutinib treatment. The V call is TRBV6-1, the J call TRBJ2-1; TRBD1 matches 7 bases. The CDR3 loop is CASSGGQQQFF. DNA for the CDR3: TGTGCCAGCAGTGGGGGACAGCAGCAGTTCTTC.